This TCR beta chain was sequenced in a study of blood T cell repertoires in COVID-19. About the study: The United States, Italy and Spain supplied acute and convalescent COVID-19 samples. PBMCs, B-cell-depleted T cells, or T cells provided the cDNA or gDNA that made up the material.

The ends were cut back, 10 bases at V and 5 bases at J, with 17 bases in the middle. The CDR3 length is 13 residues. CDR1 and CDR2 (germline): SEHNR, FQNEAQ (reference sequence). Original data processing: Quantification of nucleated cells was approximated via reference gene primer amplification. Clones were sequenced by immunoSEQ multiplex PCR, and TCRdb holds only the in-frame ones, with some missing. V, J and clone size are those of that table, while D and trimming were read from the DNA. This table holds under 250,000 clones, approximately 83% found once. This clone was found a few times. This TCR was sampled from a young man who had recovered from COVID-19. Sequences were obtained from peripheral blood. The chain joins TRBV7-9 to TRBJ2-5; D perhaps matches TRBD2 (6 bases). CDR3 sequence: CATELGGLETQYF. In DNA form, the CDR3 reads TGTGCCACCGAACTGGGGGGACTGGAGACCCAGTACTTC.